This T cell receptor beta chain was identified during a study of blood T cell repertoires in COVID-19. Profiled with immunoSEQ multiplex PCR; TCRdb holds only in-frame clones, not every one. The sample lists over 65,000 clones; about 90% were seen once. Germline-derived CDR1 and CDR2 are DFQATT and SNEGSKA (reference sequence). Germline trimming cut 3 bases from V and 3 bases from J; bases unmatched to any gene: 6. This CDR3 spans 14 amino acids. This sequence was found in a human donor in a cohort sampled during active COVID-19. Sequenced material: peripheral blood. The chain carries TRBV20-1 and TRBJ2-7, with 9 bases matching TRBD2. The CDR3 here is CSASAGGPYYEQYF. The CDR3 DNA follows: TGCAGTGCTAGTGCGGGAGGGCCCTACTACGAGCAGTACTTC.